This T cell receptor (beta chain) was identified in a study of T cell changes during pregnancy in multiple sclerosis. The method was immunoSEQ multiplex PCR; TCRdb's version includes in-frame clones alone and lacks a portion of them. Among around 35,000 clones listed, approximately 90% were seen once. The germline gives CDR1 GTSNPN, CDR2 SVGIG (reference sequence). V was cut by 2 bases and J by 4 bases, with 9 bases left in between. This CDR3 contains 12 residues. The sample here was CD8+ T cells from peripheral blood mononuclear cells, taken in the first trimester of pregnancy. The chain has TRBV30 and TRBJ2-7; possibly TRBD1 for D (6 bases). The clonotype originates from a female donor with multiple sclerosis, enrolled in a pregnancy study. The CDR3 DNA sequence: TGTGCCTGGAGTATCAGGGGTTACGAGCAGTACTTC. Protein: CAWSIRGYEQYF.